What follows describes a single TCR beta chain. No antigen is known for it. This specimen comes from a study of T cell responses to AZD1222 COVID-19 vaccine. Study-level results: Repertoires were obtained solely post-peak T cell response. Rises in breadth and depth of Spike-specific TCRs came after two AZD1222 doses. There were vaccine-associated CD4 TCRs across spike, dominant at 160-218 and 743-854. It was only a handful of AZD1222 recipients who were seropositive at baseline.

Germline V gene data show CDR1 as SGHRS and CDR2 as YFSETQ. The V gene lost 7 bases and the J gene lost 2 bases, with 30 bases spanning the gap. The CDR3 extends over 19 amino acids. TCRdb's copy holds only in-frame clones and misses some; the assay was immunoSEQ multiplex PCR. The sample consists of about 120,000 clones, around 89% of them appearing once. The rearrangement joins TRBV5-1 to TRBJ1-2; the D gene is possibly TRBD1 (6 bases). The source of this sequence is an adult in good health. The sequences come from peripheral blood, collected on day 0 of AZD1222 vaccination. CDR3 coding DNA: TGCGCCAGCGGGTTAAATCAGGGGCTCCTTCCAAAGGAGAACTATGGCTACACCTTC. Amino acids: CASGLNQGLLPKENYGYTF.